A single sample is the source of the 19 T cell receptor beta chains below, sequenced in a study of regulatory T cells in long-lasting Graves disease. As to time point: persistent/refractory GD, antithyroid drugs over 5 years with positive TRAb. PBMC-extracted RNA yielded the TCR library. The authors built TCR beta libraries using iRepertoire HTBI primers and Arm-PCR of CDR3 regions. TCRdb reprocessed the multiplex PCR reads with MiXCR, giving one entry per CDR3 protein. The data contain about 400,000 distinct CDR3 sequences, more than 20% of them singletons. The material sequenced was peripheral blood mononuclear cells (PBMCs), taken when the disease was refractory, from a patient treated with antithyroid drugs. The receptors were gathered from a female donor with Graves disease.

The rearrangement uses TRBV3-1 and TRBJ2-2; D gene uncertain. The CDR3 sequence is 17 residues long. CDR1 is LGHDT, CDR2 YNNKEL, per germline (reference sequence). Trimming cost V 3 bases and J 2 bases, with 16 bases left between them. In DNA form, the CDR3 reads TGTGCCAGCAGCCAGGACCCCCGTACTACAAACACCGGGGAGCTGTTTTTT. Protein product: CASSQDPRTTNTGELFF.

The V call is TRBV19, the J call TRBJ1-4; D might be TRBD1 (5 bases). Trimming took 8 bases from V and 8 from J, leaving 18 bases between them. There are 14 residues in the CDR3. Germline loops: CDR1 LNHDA, CDR2 SQIVND (reference sequence). CDR3 in amino acids: CASYSGTASEKLFF. In DNA form, the CDR3 reads TGTGCCAGTTACTCCGGGACGGCAAGCGAAAAACTGTTTTTT.

With respect to this clonotype: This likely reflects a read error, since a far larger clone is one base away. The chain is built from TRBV6-5 and TRBJ1-2, with 9 bases aligning to TRBD1. The CDR3 consists of 18 residues. From germline, CDR1 is MNHEY and CDR2 SVGAGI. DNA for the CDR3: TGTGCCAGCGGTTACTCAGCGTCACAGGGGGCTTTGGACTATGGCTACACCTTC. Translated, it gives CASGYSASQGALDYGYTF.

This clonotype was found a few times. The chain is built from TRBV6-4 and TRBJ1-2; 10 bases align to TRBD1. This CDR3 region has 15 residues. J lost 7 bases, V lost 0 bases, and 5 bases had no gene match. Germline CDR1 reads MRHNA; CDR2 reads SNTAGT. CDR3 amino acids: CASSDSPDRGSGYTF. CDR3 bases: TGTGCCAGCAGTGACTCGCCGGACAGGGGGTCTGGCTACACCTTC.

Turning to this clonotype: A read error may be the cause here, since a much bigger clone is one base away. The final CDR3 position lacks the conserved phenylalanine or tryptophan, pointing to a likely read error. The chain is built from TRBV28 and TRBJ2-7; 10 positions agree with TRBD2. This CDR3 has 14 residues. Losses at the gene ends were 7 bases for V and 3 bases for J; bases not matched to a gene: 6. Germline-derived CDR1 and CDR2 are MDHEN and SYDVKM. For the CDR3, the DNA is TGTGCCAGCATTTCGCTAGCGGGGGTCTACGAGCAGTACATC. Its translation is CASISLAGVYEQYI.

This rearrangement joins TRBV7-2 to TRBJ2-6; D gene ambiguous. V was shortened by 1 base and J by 0 bases, with 10 bases between the two germline ends. The CDR3 spans 17 residues. Germline V gene sequence: CDR1 SGHTA, CDR2 FQGNSA. DNA of the CDR3: TGTGCCAGCAGCTTAGTGGACGGGCGCTCTGGGGCCAACGTCCTGACTTTC. Translating it yields CASSLVDGRSGANVLTF.

This clonotype was observed a few times. The chain is built from TRBV5-1 and TRBJ2-5, with unresolved D. There are 13 residues in the CDR3. Trimming took off 1 base at V and 4 bases at J, with 8 bases between the two ends. The germline CDR1 and CDR2 sequences are SGHRS and YFSETQ. DNA of the CDR3: TGCGCCAGCAGCTTGATGTCGGGAGAGACCCAGTACTTC. Translation gives CASSLMSGETQYF. The variable domain in full, completed from reference TRBV5-1 and TRBJ2-5, reads KAGVTQTPRYLIKTRGQQVTLSCSPISGHRSVSWYQQTPGQGLQFLFEYFSETQRNKGNFPGRFSGRQFSNSRSEMNVSTLELGDSALYLCASSLMSGETQYFGPGTRLLVL.

This clonotype has at least ten counts. The chain links TRBV11-2 to TRBJ1-4; TRBD1 aligns across 12 bases. Germline V CDR1 and CDR2: SGHAT, FQNNGV. V trimming: 5 bases; J trimming: 5 bases; junction bases outside the gene matches: 3. The length of the CDR3 is 15 residues. The CDR3 loop is CASSRDRGRNEKLFF. The CDR3 nucleotides are TGTGCCAGCAGCCGGGACAGGGGGCGAAATGAAAAACTGTTTTTT.

V gene TRBV18 combines with J gene TRBJ1-1, with D possibly being TRBD1 (5 bases). Between the trimmed V and J ends, which lost 1 base and 4 bases, there was a span of 13 bases. The CDR3 has 15 amino acids. Germline V gene lookup returns CDR1 KGHSH and CDR2 LQKENI. The CDR3 bases are TGTGCCAGCTCACCACTGGGGCATACTACCACTGAAGCTTTCTTT. This encodes CASSPLGHTTTEAFF. Using reference TRBV18 and TRBJ1-1 for the parts outside the CDR3, the full variable domain is NAGVMQNPRHLVRRRGQEARLRCSPMKGHSHVYWYRQLPEEGLKFMVYLQKENIIDESGMPKERFSAEFPKEGPSILRIQQVVRGDSAAYFCASSPLGHTTTEAFFGQGTRLTVV.

The chain carries TRBV4-2 and TRBJ2-7; possible D gene TRBD2, 6 bases. With 0 bases removed from V and 1 base from J, the gap between germline ends came to 10 bases. The CDR3 is made up of 15 amino acids. Germline lookup yields CDR1 LGHNA and CDR2 YNFKEQ. The CDR3 region is CASSQDWAGSYEQYF. The CDR3 DNA reads TGTGCCAGCAGCCAAGATTGGGCGGGGTCCTACGAGCAGTACTTC.

V and J are TRBV19 and TRBJ1-2; D is unclear. Germline V gene data show CDR1 as LNHDA and CDR2 as SQIVND (reference sequence). This CDR3 is built from 13 residues. Trimming stripped 7 bases from V and 1 base from J, with 10 bases between. Here the CDR3 DNA reads TGTGCCAGTACTAGGACGGGTAACTATGGCTACACCTTC. Encoded protein: CASTRTGNYGYTF.

This chain connects TRBV20-1 to TRBJ2-7; D is unresolved. Germline CDR1 is DFQATT and CDR2 is SNEGSKA (reference sequence). Trimming removed 3 bases from V and 2 bases from J, with 8 bases in between. This CDR3 is 12 amino acids long. The CDR3 region is CSARSETYEQYF. CDR3 sequence (DNA): TGCAGTGCTAGGTCGGAAACCTACGAGCAGTACTTC.

This chain uses TRBV12-3 or TRBV12-4 with TRBJ1-2; 8 bases match TRBD1. This CDR3 has 13 residues. V lost 3 bases to trimming and J lost 10 bases; unmatched junction nucleotides: 7. The CDR3 region is CASSFTGGDDYTF. CDR3 coding DNA: TGTGCCAGCAGTTTCACAGGGGGAGACGACTACACCTTC.

V and J are TRBV12-3 or TRBV12-4 and TRBJ1-4, with 8 bases that match TRBD1. CDR3 length: 14 amino acids. V was clipped by 6 bases and J by 8 bases; unmatched bases: 8. The CDR3 DNA sequence: TGTGCCAGCAGCCGGACAGGGTTAAAGGAAAAACTGTTTTTT. Translation: CASSRTGLKEKLFF.

This clonotype was observed at least ten times. The chain carries TRBV2 and TRBJ2-5, with TRBD2 matching 10 bases. The V and J ends lost 3 bases and 5 bases, in that order; junction bases with no gene match: 9. The CDR3 extends over 16 amino acids. Germline loops: CDR1 SNHLY, CDR2 FYNNEI. For the CDR3, the DNA is TGTGCCAGCAGTGATCTCGGGACTAGCGTGGTGGAGACCCAGTACTTC. This translates into CASSDLGTSVVETQYF.

This clonotype has ten or more counts. This chain links TRBV12-3 or TRBV12-4 with TRBJ1-6, with 8 bases that match TRBD1. The CDR3 is 15 amino acids. V gave up 3 bases and J gave up 8 bases; unmatched junction bases: 6. Written as DNA, the CDR3 is TGTGCCAGCAGTTTGCAGGGGGCCGGGTATTCACCCCTCCACTTT. It codes for CASSLQGAGYSPLHF.

Many counts were recorded for this clonotype. CDR3 in DNA: TGTGCCATCAGTGCGGACAGTAATTCACCCCTCCACTTT. It specifies CAISADSNSPLHF. The chain links TRBV10-3 to TRBJ1-6; TRBD1 might be the D (6 bases). The CDR3 loop spans 13 amino acids. V gave up 4 bases and J gave up 6 bases, with 7 bases separating them. Germline V gene lookup returns CDR1 ENHRY and CDR2 SYGVKD.

This clonotype came up many times. The V call is TRBV7-2, the J call TRBJ2-7; 11 nucleotides agree with TRBD1. Germline V lookup: CDR1 SGHTA, CDR2 FQGNSA. The CDR3 is 16 amino acids. V lost 5 bases to trimming and J lost 5 bases; unmatched junction nucleotides: 11. This CDR3 is CASSPIGGTGGDEQYF. The CDR3 DNA follows: TGTGCCAGCAGCCCTATCGGGGGGACAGGGGGAGACGAGCAGTACTTC.

This chain uses TRBV7-9 with TRBJ2-2; unclear D gene. The V end lost 5 bases, the J end lost 4 bases, and 11 bases lay between the germline ends. This CDR3 has 14 amino acids. The germline V gene has CDR1 SEHNR and CDR2 FQNEAQ (reference sequence). The CDR3: CASSPQAGTGELFF. DNA for the CDR3: TGTGCCAGCAGCCCCCAAGCAGGCACCGGGGAGCTGTTTTTT.